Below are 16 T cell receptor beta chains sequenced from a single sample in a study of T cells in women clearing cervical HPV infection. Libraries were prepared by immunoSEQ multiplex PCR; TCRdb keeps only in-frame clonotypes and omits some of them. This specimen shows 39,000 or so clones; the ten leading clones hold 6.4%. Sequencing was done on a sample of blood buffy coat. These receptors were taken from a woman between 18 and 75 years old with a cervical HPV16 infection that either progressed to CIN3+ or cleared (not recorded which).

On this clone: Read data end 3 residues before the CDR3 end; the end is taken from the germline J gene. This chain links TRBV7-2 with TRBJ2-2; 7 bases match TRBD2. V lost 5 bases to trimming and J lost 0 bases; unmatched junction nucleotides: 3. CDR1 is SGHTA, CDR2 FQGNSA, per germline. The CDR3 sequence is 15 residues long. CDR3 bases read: TGTGCCAGCAGCACGAGCGGGGCGAACACCGGGGAG. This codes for CASSTSGANTGE. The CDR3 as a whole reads CASSTSGANTGELFF. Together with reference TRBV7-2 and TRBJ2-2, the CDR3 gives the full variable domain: GAGVSQSPSNKVTEKGKDVELRCDPISGHTALYWYRQSLGQGLEFLIYFQGNSAPDKSGLPSDRFSAERTGGSVSTLTIQRTQQEDSAVYLCASSTSGANTGELFFGEGSRLTVL.

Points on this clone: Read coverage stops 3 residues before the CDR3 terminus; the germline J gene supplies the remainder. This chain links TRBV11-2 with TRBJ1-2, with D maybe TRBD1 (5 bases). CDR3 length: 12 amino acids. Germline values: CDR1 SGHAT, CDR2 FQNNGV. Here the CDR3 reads CASSTLSGTYTF. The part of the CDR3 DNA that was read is TGTGCCAGCAGCACTCTGTCCGGGACT.

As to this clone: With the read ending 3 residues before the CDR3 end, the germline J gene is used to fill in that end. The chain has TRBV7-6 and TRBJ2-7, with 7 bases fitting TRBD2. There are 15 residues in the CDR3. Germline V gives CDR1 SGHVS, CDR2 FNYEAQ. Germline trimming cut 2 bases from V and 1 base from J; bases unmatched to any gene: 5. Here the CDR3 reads CASSLFGDYSYEQYF. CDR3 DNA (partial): TGTGCCAGCAGCTTATTTGGGGACTATTCCTACGAG.

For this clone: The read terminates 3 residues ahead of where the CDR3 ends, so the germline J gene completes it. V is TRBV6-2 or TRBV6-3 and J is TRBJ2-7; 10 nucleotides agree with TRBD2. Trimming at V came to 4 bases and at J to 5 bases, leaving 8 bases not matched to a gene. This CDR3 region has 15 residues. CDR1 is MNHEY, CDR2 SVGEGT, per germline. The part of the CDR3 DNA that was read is TGTGCCAGCAGTTCCATACTAGCGGGAAATGACGAG. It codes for CASSSILAGNDE. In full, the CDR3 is CASSSILAGNDEQYF.

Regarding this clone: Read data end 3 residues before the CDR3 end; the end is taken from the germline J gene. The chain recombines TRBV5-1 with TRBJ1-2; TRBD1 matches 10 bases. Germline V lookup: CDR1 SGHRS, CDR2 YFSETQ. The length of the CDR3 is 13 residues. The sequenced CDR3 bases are TGCGCCAGCAGGGGACAGGGGATGGAGGGC. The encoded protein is CASRGQGMEG. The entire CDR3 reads CASRGQGMEGYTF.

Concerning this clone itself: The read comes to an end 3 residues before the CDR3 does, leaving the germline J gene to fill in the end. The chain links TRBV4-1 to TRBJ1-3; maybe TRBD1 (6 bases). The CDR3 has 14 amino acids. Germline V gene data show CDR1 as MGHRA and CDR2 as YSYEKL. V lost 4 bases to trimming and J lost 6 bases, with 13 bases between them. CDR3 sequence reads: CASSPRGGPNTIYF. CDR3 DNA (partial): TGCGCCAGCAGCCCCCGGGGGGGGCCAAACACC.

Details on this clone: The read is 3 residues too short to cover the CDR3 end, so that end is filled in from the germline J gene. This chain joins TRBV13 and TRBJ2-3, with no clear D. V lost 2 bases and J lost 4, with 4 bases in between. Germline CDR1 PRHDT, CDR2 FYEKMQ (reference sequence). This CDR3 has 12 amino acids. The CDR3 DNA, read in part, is TGTGCCAGCAGCTTATTCGCAGATACG. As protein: CASSLFADT. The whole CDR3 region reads CASSLFADTQYF.

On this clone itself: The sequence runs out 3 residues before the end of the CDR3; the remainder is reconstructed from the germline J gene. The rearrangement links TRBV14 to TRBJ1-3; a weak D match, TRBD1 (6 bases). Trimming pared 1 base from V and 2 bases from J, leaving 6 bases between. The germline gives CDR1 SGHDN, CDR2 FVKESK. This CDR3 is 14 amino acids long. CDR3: CASSQGTAGNTIYF. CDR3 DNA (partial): TGTGCCAGCAGCCAAGGGACAGCTGGAAACACC. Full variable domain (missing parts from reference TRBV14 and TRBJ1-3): EAGVTQFPSHSVIEKGQTVTLRCDPISGHDNLYWYRRVMGKEIKFLLHFVKESKQDESGMPNNRFLAERTGGTYSTLKVQPAELEDSGVYFCASSQGTAGNTIYFGEGSWLTVV.

The CDR3 sequence is CASSFWQGQPQHF. The sequenced CDR3 bases are TGTGCCAGTAGTTTCTGGCAGGGGCAGCCC. The V call is TRBV19, the J call TRBJ1-5; the D gene is possibly TRBD1 (6 bases). Read coverage stops 3 residues before the CDR3 terminus; the germline J gene supplies the remainder. The germline CDR1 and CDR2 sequences are LNHDA and SQIVND (reference sequence). The V and J ends lost 5 bases and 7 bases respectively, with 12 bases between them. CDR3 length: 13 amino acids.

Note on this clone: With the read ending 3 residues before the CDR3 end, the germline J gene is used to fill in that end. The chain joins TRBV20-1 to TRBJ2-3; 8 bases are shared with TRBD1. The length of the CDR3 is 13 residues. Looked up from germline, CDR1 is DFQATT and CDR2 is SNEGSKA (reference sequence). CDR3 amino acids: CSAGGQAGQPQYF. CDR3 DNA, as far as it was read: TGCAGTGCTGGGGGACAGGCTGGTCAGCCG.

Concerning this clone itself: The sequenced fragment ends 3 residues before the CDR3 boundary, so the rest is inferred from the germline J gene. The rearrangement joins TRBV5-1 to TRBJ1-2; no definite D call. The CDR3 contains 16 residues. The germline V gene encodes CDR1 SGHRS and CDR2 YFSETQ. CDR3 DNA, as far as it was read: TGCGCCAGCAGCTTGGGCCCGACTAGCGGCCAAGAGACC. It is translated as CASSLGPTSGQET. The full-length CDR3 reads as CASSLGPTSGQETYTF.

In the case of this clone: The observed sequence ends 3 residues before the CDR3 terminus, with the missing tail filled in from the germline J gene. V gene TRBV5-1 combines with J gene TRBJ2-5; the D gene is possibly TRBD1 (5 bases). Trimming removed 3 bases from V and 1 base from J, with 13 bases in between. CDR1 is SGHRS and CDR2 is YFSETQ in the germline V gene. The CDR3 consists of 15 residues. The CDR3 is CASSSTQVPQETQYF. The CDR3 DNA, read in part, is TGCGCCAGCAGCTCCACACAGGTGCCCCAAGAGACC.

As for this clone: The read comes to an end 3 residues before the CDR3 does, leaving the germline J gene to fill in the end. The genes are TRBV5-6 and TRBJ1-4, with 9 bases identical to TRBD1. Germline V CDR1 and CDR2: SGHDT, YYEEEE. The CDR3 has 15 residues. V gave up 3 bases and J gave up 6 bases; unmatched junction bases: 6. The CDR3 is CASSSRQGEDEKLFF. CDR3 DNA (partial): TGTGCCAGCAGCTCGCGACAGGGGGAGGATGAAAAA.

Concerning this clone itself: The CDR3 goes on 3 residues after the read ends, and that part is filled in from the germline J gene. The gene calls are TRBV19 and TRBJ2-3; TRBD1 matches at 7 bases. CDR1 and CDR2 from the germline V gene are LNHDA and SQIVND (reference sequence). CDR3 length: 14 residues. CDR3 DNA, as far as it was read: TGTGCCAGCTGGGGACAGCTGCTTAATCAGCCG. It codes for CASWGQLLNQP. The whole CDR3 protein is CASWGQLLNQPQYF. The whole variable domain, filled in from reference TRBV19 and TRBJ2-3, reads DGGITQSPKYLFRKEGQNVTLSCEQNLNHDAMYWYRQDPGQGLRLIYYSQIVNDFQKGDIAEGYSVSREKKESFPLTVTSAQKNPTAFYLCASWGQLLNQPQYFGPGTRLTVL.

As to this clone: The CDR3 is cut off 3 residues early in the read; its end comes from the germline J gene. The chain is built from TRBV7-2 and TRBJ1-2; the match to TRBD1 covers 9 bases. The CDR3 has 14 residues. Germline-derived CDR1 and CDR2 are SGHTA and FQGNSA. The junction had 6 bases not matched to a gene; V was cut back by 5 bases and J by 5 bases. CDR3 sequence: CASSPGQGPYGYTF. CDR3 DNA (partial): TGTGCCAGCAGCCCCGGACAGGGGCCTTATGGC.

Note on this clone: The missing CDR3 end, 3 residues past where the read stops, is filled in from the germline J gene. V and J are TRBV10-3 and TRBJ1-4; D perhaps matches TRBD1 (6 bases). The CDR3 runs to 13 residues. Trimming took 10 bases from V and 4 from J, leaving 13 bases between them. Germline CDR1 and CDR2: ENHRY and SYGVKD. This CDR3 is CATNQGNNEKLFF. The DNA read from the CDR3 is TGTGCCACCAACCAGGGGAATAATGAAAAA.